This T cell receptor (beta chain) was obtained from a study of post-analysis software for immune sequencing data. Points from the study as a whole: Roughly 5 TRBV segments (TRBV5-6, TRBV5-1 and TRBV20-1 among them) occurred more frequently in patients than in controls.

Unique-molecular-identifier-tagged TCR beta cDNA libraries were used. One entry per CDR3 protein results from TCRdb running MiXCR on the PCR reads. The table has approximately 730,000 distinct CDR3 sequences, just over 45% seen once; the top ten hold 4% to 5%. A remark on this clonotype: The antigen remains undetermined.

V was pared by 4 bases and J by 7 bases, with 18 bases of the junction left unmatched. This CDR3 spans 18 amino acids. From germline, CDR1 is SGDLS and CDR2 YYNGEE. This clonotype was obtained from a girl aged 10-17 years with multiple sclerosis. Sequenced: blood. This chain uses TRBV9 with TRBJ2-1; TRBD2 aligns across 9 bases. The CDR3, as DNA: TGTGCCAGCAGCTCGGCCCTGGGGCGGGAGGGCCTGTGGAATGAGCAGTTCTTC. This encodes CASSSALGREGLWNEQFF.